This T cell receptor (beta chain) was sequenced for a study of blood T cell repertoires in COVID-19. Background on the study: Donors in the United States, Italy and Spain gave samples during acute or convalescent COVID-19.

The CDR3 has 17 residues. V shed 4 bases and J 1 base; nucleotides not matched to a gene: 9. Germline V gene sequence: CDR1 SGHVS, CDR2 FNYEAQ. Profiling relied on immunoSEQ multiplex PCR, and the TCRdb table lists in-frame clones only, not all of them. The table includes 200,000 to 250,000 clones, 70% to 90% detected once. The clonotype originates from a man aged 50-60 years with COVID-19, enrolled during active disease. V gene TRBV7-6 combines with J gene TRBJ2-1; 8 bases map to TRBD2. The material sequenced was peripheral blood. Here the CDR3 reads CASSYGGSGRSYNEQFF. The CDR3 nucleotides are TGTGCCAGCAGCTACGGTGGGAGCGGGAGATCCTACAATGAGCAGTTCTTC.